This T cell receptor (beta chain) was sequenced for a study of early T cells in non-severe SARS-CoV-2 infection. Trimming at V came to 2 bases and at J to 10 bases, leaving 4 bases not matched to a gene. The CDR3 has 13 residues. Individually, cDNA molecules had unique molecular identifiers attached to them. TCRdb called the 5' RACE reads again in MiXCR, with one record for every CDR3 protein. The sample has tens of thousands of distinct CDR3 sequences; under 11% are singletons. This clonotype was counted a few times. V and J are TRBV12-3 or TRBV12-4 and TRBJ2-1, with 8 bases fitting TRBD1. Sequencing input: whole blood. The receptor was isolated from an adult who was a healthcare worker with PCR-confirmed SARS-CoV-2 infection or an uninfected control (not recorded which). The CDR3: CASSLQGAWEQFF. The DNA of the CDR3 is TGTGCCAGCAGTTTACAGGGGGCCTGGGAGCAGTTCTTC.